Below, 19 T cell receptor beta chains from the same sample are listed, as sequenced in a study of OX40 agonist ivuxolimab in advanced cancers. Library preparation used the immunoSEQ multiplex PCR assay. Here the immuneACCESS table is served through TCRdb, limited to in-frame sequences with V and J called. Missing clones are a known gap in these copies; in checked studies unresolved V genes cover under half, and the rest lacks a known reason. The sample table holds under 25,000 clones, of which approximately 83% were seen once. Approximately 56% of the sample comes from the top ten. This sample comprised CD4+ or CD8+ T cells sorted from blood, obtained in a trial of the OX40 agonist ivuxolimab. The receptor source for this set is an adult with an advanced solid tumor such as melanoma, head and neck, liver or kidney cancer.

The chain joins TRBV5-5 to TRBJ1-5; tentative D call: TRBD1 (5 bases). In germline, CDR1 is SGHKS, CDR2 YYEKEE (reference sequence). Trimming pared 0 bases from V and 6 bases from J, leaving 13 bases between. This CDR3 has 15 amino acids. This CDR3 reads CASSLGFRGGQPQHF. The CDR3 coding sequence is TGTGCCAGCAGCTTGGGTTTCCGGGGCGGTCAGCCCCAGCATTTT. Variable domain in full (rest from reference TRBV5-5 and TRBJ1-5): DAGVTQSPTHLIKTRGQQVTLRCSPISGHKSVSWYQQVLGQGPQFIFQYYEKEERGRGNFPDRFSARQFPNYSSELNVNALLLGDSALYLCASSLGFRGGQPQHFGDGTRLSIL.

CDR3 in amino acids: CASSVSREYEQYF. CDR3 sequence (DNA): TGTGCCAGCAGCGTCAGCAGAGAATACGAGCAGTACTTC. This chain joins TRBV21-1 and TRBJ2-7. TRBV21-1 is assigned pseudogene status. The CDR3 spans 13 residues.

This clone was detected once. The V gene is TRBV19, the J gene TRBJ1-6; 9 positions agree with TRBD1. Trimming took 7 bases from V and 7 from J; bases not matched to a gene: 8. CDR1 and CDR2 (germline): LNHDA, SQIVND (reference sequence). CDR3 length: 15 residues. The CDR3: CASTHTGGGNSPLHF. CDR3 sequence (DNA): TGTGCCAGTACCCATACAGGGGGCGGGAATTCACCCCTCCACTTT.

V and J are TRBV16 and TRBJ2-7; TRBD1 aligns across 7 bases. Germline V gives CDR1 KGHSY, CDR2 FQNENV. This CDR3 is 15 amino acids long. With V trimmed by 0 bases and J by 0 bases, 2 bases remained unmatched. CDR3 loop: CASSQSRDSSYEQYF. CDR3 bases: TGTGCCAGCAGCCAATCCCGGGACAGCTCCTACGAGCAGTACTTC.

The chain uses TRBV4-1 and TRBJ1-5; the D is unclear. The germline V and J ends were trimmed by 1 base and 4 bases, with 5 bases remaining between them. Germline V gene lookup returns CDR1 MGHRA and CDR2 YSYEKL. The CDR3 has 13 amino acids. CDR3 loop: CASSQGLNQPQHF. Here the CDR3 DNA reads TGCGCCAGCAGCCAAGGTCTGAATCAGCCCCAGCATTTT.

This chain links TRBV27 with TRBJ2-1; D may be TRBD2 (6 bases). The CDR3 runs 15 residues. V lost 3 bases to trimming and J lost 2 bases, with 11 bases between them. Germline values: CDR1 MNHEY, CDR2 SMNVEV (reference sequence). The CDR3 coding sequence is TGTGCCAGCAGTTTCACCGGGAGCCCCTACAATGAGCAGTTCTTC. Its protein product is CASSFTGSPYNEQFF.

This rearrangement joins TRBV6-6 to TRBJ2-2, with D possibly TRBD1 on 5 matching bases. Germline V CDR1 and CDR2: MNHNY, SVGAGI (reference sequence). The CDR3 spans 13 residues. Trimming removed 4 bases at V and 3 bases at J, with 6 bases between. CDR3 in amino acids: CASSLQDTGELFF. In DNA, the CDR3 is TGTGCCAGCAGTTTACAGGACACCGGGGAGCTGTTTTTT.

The CDR3 region has the DNA TGCGCCAGCAGTGACGGACGCAATGAGCAGTTCTTC. Its protein is CASSDGRNEQFF. The chain recombines TRBV10-1 with TRBJ2-1; D is unclear. CDR1 and CDR2 (germline): WNHNN, SYGVQD (reference sequence). V lost 3 bases to trimming and J lost 6 bases, with 6 bases between them. The CDR3 length is 12 residues.

This clone is a singleton in its sample. The V and J genes are TRBV7-9 and TRBJ2-7; TRBD2 might be the D (6 bases). The V gene's germline CDR1 is SEHNR and CDR2 FQNEAQ (reference sequence). The ends were cut back, 1 base at V and 0 bases at J, with 16 bases in the middle. CDR3 size: 17 residues. The CDR3 coding sequence is TGTGCCAGCAGCTTAGGGACGGCGGGACCGATCTCCTACGAGCAGTACTTC. Translated, it gives CASSLGTAGPISYEQYF. Full variable domain (outside the CDR3, taken from reference TRBV7-9 and TRBJ2-7): DTGVSQNPRHKITKRGQNVTFRCDPISEHNRLYWYRQTLGQGPEFLTYFQNEAQLEKSRLLSDRFSAERPKGSFSTLEIQRTEQGDSAMYLCASSLGTAGPISYEQYFGPGTRLTVT.

The chain has TRBV27 and TRBJ1-2; 8 bases are shared with TRBD1. CDR3 length: 15 residues. Germline V gene sequence: CDR1 MNHEY, CDR2 SMNVEV (reference sequence). V shed 2 bases, J shed 6 bases, and the junction held 8 bases outside the gene matches. This chain's CDR3 is CASSLIGQGEDGYTF. Here the CDR3 DNA reads TGTGCCAGCAGTTTAATAGGACAGGGTGAGGATGGCTACACCTTC.

The chain uses TRBV4-1 and TRBJ1-2; D remains unclear. The V end was cut by 0 bases, the J end by 8 bases, with 19 bases between. The CDR3 is 16 residues long. CDR1 MGHRA and CDR2 YSYEKL come from the germline V gene. The DNA of the CDR3 is TGCGCCAGCAGCCAAGATCACACGGTTTTGGACGTAGGCTACACCTTC. This encodes CASSQDHTVLDVGYTF.

The V gene is TRBV6-8, the J gene TRBJ2-3; no reliable D call. This CDR3 has 11 residues. Trimming removed 6 bases at V and 4 bases at J, with 5 bases between. Germline V gene lookup returns CDR1 MNHGY and CDR2 SAAAGT. The CDR3 loop reads CASSHSDTQYF. In nucleotides, the CDR3 is TGTGCCAGCAGCCATTCAGATACGCAGTATTTT.

The rearrangement uses TRBV19 and TRBJ2-5, with D perhaps matching TRBD2 (6 bases). The CDR3 consists of 14 residues. Germline values: CDR1 LNHDA, CDR2 SQIVND (reference sequence). Trimming removed 5 bases from V and 2 bases from J, with 12 bases in between. The CDR3 loop reads CASSPAGPQETQYF. CDR3 bases: TGTGCCAGTAGTCCGGCGGGGCCACAAGAGACCCAGTACTTC.

The chain has TRBV11-2 and TRBJ1-1; no clear D. Trimming stripped 4 bases from V and 0 bases from J, with 15 bases between. Germline CDR1 is SGHAT and CDR2 is FQNNGV. The CDR3 is made up of 16 amino acids. In DNA, the CDR3 is TGTGCCAGCAGCTCGAATTGGGTTGACGTGAACACTGAAGCTTTCTTT. This translates into CASSSNWVDVNTEAFF. The variable domain in full, with the rest retrieved from reference TRBV11-2 and TRBJ1-1, is EAGVAQSPRYKIIEKRQSVAFWCNPISGHATLYWYQQILGQGPKLLIQFQNNGVVDDSQLPKDRFSAERLKGVDSTLKIQPAKLEDSAVYLCASSSNWVDVNTEAFFGQGTRLTVV.

The CDR3 DNA is TGCAGCGTGTTAGCGGGGGTTGAGCAGTTCTTC. Translating it yields CSVLAGVEQFF. The chain couples TRBV29-1 to TRBJ2-1, with TRBD2 matching over 9 bases. Germline loops: CDR1 SQVTM, CDR2 ANQGSEA. The CDR3 consists of 11 residues. The J segment lost 9 bases and the V segment lost 6 bases, leaving 3 bases of the junction unmatched.

On this clone itself: The junction differs from germline at one of its ends, possibly a read error. The chain combines TRBV7-7 with TRBJ2-1, with unresolved D. The CDR3 consists of 15 residues. Germline CDR1 and CDR2: SSHAT and FNYEAQ (reference sequence). Here the CDR3 DNA reads TGTGCTAGCAGCTTAGTCCCACTACCCTACAATGAGCAGTTCTTC. Its protein product is CASSLVPLPYNEQFF.

The V and J genes are TRBV5-1 and TRBJ1-1; D uncertain. V was shortened by 4 bases and J by 0 bases, with 13 bases between the two germline ends. CDR1 SGHRS and CDR2 YFSETQ come from the germline V gene. CDR3 length: 15 residues. CDR3 in amino acids: CASSTRTSMNTEAFF. In DNA, the CDR3 is TGCGCCAGCAGCACCCGCACCAGCATGAACACTGAAGCTTTCTTT.

On this clone: The same CDR3 is also encoded by other DNA sequences in this sample. The chain uses TRBV2 and TRBJ1-2; 8 bases are a match to TRBD1. CDR1 is SNHLY, CDR2 FYNNEI, per germline. This CDR3 spans 14 amino acids. J lost 4 bases, V lost 4 bases, and 5 bases had no gene match. CDR3 DNA: TGTGCCAGCAGTGTTCAGGGGGCCGGCTATGGCTACACCTTC. Translating it yields CASSVQGAGYGYTF.

V usage is TRBV6-6 and J usage is TRBJ1-2; D is unresolved. Germline values: CDR1 MNHNY, CDR2 SVGAGI (reference sequence). The V end was cut by 0 bases, the J end by 7 bases, with 9 bases between. The CDR3 extends over 13 amino acids. The CDR3: CASSYSGRGGYTF. The CDR3 bases are TGTGCCAGCAGTTACTCGGGGAGAGGTGGCTACACCTTC.